This T cell receptor (beta chain) was sequenced during a study of technical replicates of blood from several donors. The table came from immunoSEQ multiplex PCR; TCRdb's copy has only in-frame clones and leaves some out. The data show approximately 70,000 clones, approximately 94% seen once. V shed 5 bases and J 1 base; nucleotides not matched to a gene: 5. The CDR3 loop spans 15 amino acids. Looked up from germline, CDR1 is SGHVS and CDR2 is FQNEAQ. The chain uses TRBV7-8 and TRBJ2-1; 7 nucleotides align to TRBD2. Sequencing was carried out using T cells isolated from PBMCs. The TCR comes from a human donor in good health. CDR3 nucleotide sequence: TGTGCCAGCAGCGTCATAGCGGGTTCCTACAATGAGCAGTTCTTC. Its protein product is CASSVIAGSYNEQFF. The full variable domain, its missing parts supplied by reference TRBV7-8 and TRBJ2-1, is GAGVSQSPRYKVAKRGQDVALRCDPISGHVSLFWYQQALGQGPEFLTYFQNEAQLDKSGLPSDRFFAERPEGSVSTLKIQRTQQEDSAVYLCASSVIAGSYNEQFFGPGTRLTVL.